Each of the 7 T cell receptor beta chains below was sequenced from the same sample in a study of blood T cell repertoires in COVID-19. TCRdb's table, derived via immunoSEQ multiplex PCR, lists solely in-frame clones and lacks some. The data show under 150,000 clones, around 80% seen once. The material sequenced was peripheral blood. These receptors all come from a man between 65 and 85 years old with acute or convalescent COVID-19.

This clone was observed once. The genes are TRBV4-1 and TRBJ1-4; D is unresolved. CDR3 length: 15 amino acids. Between the trimmed V and J ends, which lost 1 base and 2 bases, there was a span of 8 bases. Germline-derived CDR1 and CDR2 are MGHRA and YSYEKL. This CDR3 is CASSQVGMTNEKLFF. As DNA, the CDR3 is TGCGCCAGCAGCCAAGTCGGGATGACTAATGAAAAACTGTTTTTT.

This rearrangement joins TRBV3-1 (or the pseudogene TRBV3-2) to TRBJ1-1, with TRBD1 matching over 10 bases. In germline, CDR1 is LGHDT, CDR2 YNNKEL (reference sequence). After removal of 4 bases from V and 4 bases from J, the junction contained 3 bases not matched to a gene. The CDR3 runs 14 residues. This chain's CDR3 is CASSRGQGSTEAFF. The CDR3 coding sequence is TGTGCCAGCAGCCGGGGACAGGGGAGCACTGAAGCTTTCTTT.

This sequence joins TRBV28 and TRBJ2-7, with a tentative D call TRBD2 (6 bases). The CDR3 is 15 amino acids. Trimming cost V 2 bases and J 4 bases, with 15 bases left between them. Germline V gene sequence: CDR1 MDHEN, CDR2 SYDVKM. CDR3 DNA: TGTGCCAGCAGTTTACCCAGTGGGGGGTGGTACGAGCAGTACTTC. Encoded protein: CASSLPSGGWYEQYF.

A single count supports this clone. This rearrangement joins TRBV7-2 to TRBJ1-1; D call uncertain. From germline, CDR1 is SGHTA and CDR2 FQGNSA. V was trimmed by 0 bases and J by 6 bases, leaving 8 bases between them. The length of the CDR3 is 13 residues. CDR3 DNA sequence: TGTGCCAGCAGCTTAGCCCGGGAGGCTGAAGCTTTCTTT. It is translated as CASSLAREAEAFF.

The sample holds one count of this clone. This chain connects TRBV2 to TRBJ1-6; maybe TRBD1 (5 bases). With 4 bases removed from V and 14 bases from J, the gap between germline ends came to 18 bases. CDR3 length equals 14 residues. CDR1 is SNHLY and CDR2 is FYNNEI in the germline V gene. The CDR3 coding sequence is TGTGCCAGCAGTGGTCGGGGGTCCGTGGGGTCCCTCCACTTT. Protein sequence: CASSGRGSVGSLHF. The full variable domain, its missing parts supplied by reference TRBV2 and TRBJ1-6, is EPEVTQTPSHQVTQMGQEVILRCVPISNHLYFYWYRQILGQKVEFLVSFYNNEISEKSEIFDDQFSVERPDGSNFTLKIRSTKLEDSAMYFCASSGRGSVGSLHFGNGTRLTVT.

The chain employs TRBV20-1 and TRBJ1-5, with 7 bases aligning to TRBD1. Germline V gene sequence: CDR1 DFQATT, CDR2 SNEGSKA (reference sequence). This CDR3 is built from 13 residues. Germline trimming cut 3 bases from V and 4 bases from J; bases unmatched to any gene: 3. The DNA for the CDR3 is TGCAGTGCTAGTAGGGGGCTGAATCAGCCCCAGCATTTT. The encoded protein is CSASRGLNQPQHF.

The chain employs TRBV5-6 and TRBJ1-2; D is uncertain. This CDR3 has 13 residues. Germline loops: CDR1 SGHDT, CDR2 YYEEEE. V lost 7 bases, J lost 4 bases, and 14 bases lay in between. The CDR3 protein is CASRFKRLYGYTF. CDR3 DNA: TGTGCCAGCCGTTTTAAGAGGCTCTATGGCTACACCTTC.